What follows are 7 T cell receptor beta chains derived from one specimen sequenced in a study of blood T cells in healthy people across ages. A second PCR of 7 to 11 cycles used a sample-barcoded 5' primer and a J-beta primer mix. In TCRdb, the 5' RACE reads were re-called with MiXCR into one record per CDR3 protein. The profile covers around 2 million distinct CDR3 sequences, with roughly two fifths appearing a single time and more than 20% taken by the ten largest. Sequenced: blood. These receptor sequences come from a human donor in good health.

A remark on this clonotype: Germline and junction disagree at one end, which may indicate a read error. In nucleotides, the CDR3 is TGTGCCAGCAGCGCCTCCGGGCCTAACACAGATGCGCAGTATTTT. Protein: CASSASGPNTDAQYF. This rearrangement joins TRBV7-2 to TRBJ2-3; D not certain. Germline values: CDR1 SGHTA, CDR2 FQGNSA. The CDR3 consists of 15 residues.

This clonotype appeared a few times. A much bigger clone sits one base away, suggesting this may be a read error. The V and J genes are TRBV7-9 and TRBJ2-1; 9 bases are shared with TRBD2. This CDR3 has 15 amino acids. V lost 5 bases and J lost 0; bases outside the gene matches: 2. CDR1 and CDR2 (germline): SEHNR, FQNEAQ (reference sequence). CDR3 sequence: CASSISGSSYNEQFF. The CDR3, as DNA: TGTGCCAGCAGCATTAGCGGGAGCTCCTACAATGAGCAGTTCTTC.

This clonotype was picked up many times. The chain combines TRBV12-3 or TRBV12-4 with TRBJ1-2; 8 bases agree with TRBD1. The CDR3 has 14 residues. The ends lost 6 bases at V and 5 bases at J; junction bases unmatched: 8. CDR3 protein: CASSGTGGGYGYTF. As DNA, the CDR3 is TGTGCCAGCAGCGGTACAGGGGGTGGTTATGGCTACACCTTC.

The V and J genes are TRBV2 and TRBJ1-1; the D gene is possibly TRBD1 (5 bases). V shed 3 bases and J shed 8 bases, with 10 bases lying between them. CDR3 size: 12 residues. CDR1 SNHLY and CDR2 FYNNEI come from the germline V gene. The CDR3 region has the DNA TGTGCCAGCAGTGATCTCAGGGTAGAAGCTTTCTTT. Protein sequence: CASSDLRVEAFF. The variable domain in full, with the rest retrieved from reference TRBV2 and TRBJ1-1, is EPEVTQTPSHQVTQMGQEVILRCVPISNHLYFYWYRQILGQKVEFLVSFYNNEISEKSEIFDDQFSVERPDGSNFTLKIRSTKLEDSAMYFCASSDLRVEAFFGQGTRLTVV.

This chain uses TRBV4-2 with TRBJ2-7, with a possible D match to TRBD2 (5 bases). The germline V gene has CDR1 LGHNA and CDR2 YNFKEQ. The V and J ends lost 2 bases and 1 base respectively, with 9 bases between them. This CDR3 region has 14 residues. Here the CDR3 reads CASSQITGSYEQYF. CDR3 sequence (DNA): TGTGCCAGCAGCCAAATCACGGGATCCTACGAGCAGTACTTC.

This clonotype was found a few times. The rearrangement links TRBV7-9 to TRBJ1-2; no firm D call. The CDR3 is 15 amino acids. Germline CDR1 is SEHNR and CDR2 is FQNEAQ (reference sequence). V lost 5 bases, J lost 1 base, and 14 bases lay in between. The CDR3 nucleotides are TGTGCCAGCAGCCCCTCCGAGGCCGTTAACTATGGCTACACCTTC. Its translation is CASSPSEAVNYGYTF.

The chain links TRBV20-1 to TRBJ1-4, with D maybe TRBD1 (5 bases). Germline V lookup: CDR1 DFQATT, CDR2 SNEGSKA (reference sequence). Trimming removed 3 bases from V and 5 bases from J, with 16 bases in between. The CDR3 is 15 amino acids. The DNA for the CDR3 is TGCAGTGCTAGGCACCCCTGGGGCTCAAATGAAAAACTGTTTTTT. It codes for CSARHPWGSNEKLFF.